The 5 T cell receptor beta chains reported below all come from one sample, sequenced in a study of blood T cell repertoires in COVID-19 (TCRdb year 2020). Library preparation was by the immunoSEQ multiplex PCR assay. TCRdb stores this immuneACCESS table with in-frame sequences only. Part of the clones is absent; in the studies checked, under half of the shortfall reflects unresolved V genes, and no reason is known for the rest. The sample has some 160,000 clones on record, about 90% of them singletons. The ten largest clones take up approximately 3% of the sample. The specimen sequenced was peripheral blood. These receptors came from a man in his 60s with acute or convalescent COVID-19.

Here the CDR3 reads CASSLERAGGAEAFF. The CDR3 DNA reads TGTGCCAGCAGCTTAGAACGGGCGGGAGGTGCTGAAGCTTTCTTT. The chain joins TRBV7-3 to TRBJ1-1, with D unresolved. V was shortened by 2 bases and J by 6 bases, with 16 bases between the two germline ends. This CDR3 spans 15 amino acids. Germline V CDR1 and CDR2: SGHTA, FQGTGA.

The chain has TRBV5-4 and TRBJ2-7, with 9 bases aligning to TRBD1. The junction had 6 bases not matched to a gene; V was cut back by 5 bases and J by 0 bases. CDR1 SGHNT and CDR2 YYREEE come from the germline V gene (reference sequence). This CDR3 spans 15 amino acids. Here the CDR3 reads CASSPGTGNSYEQYF. The DNA of the CDR3 is TGTGCCAGCAGTCCCGGGACAGGGAACTCCTACGAGCAGTACTTC.

This clone was found once. The rearrangement links TRBV5-1 to TRBJ1-3, with D perhaps matching TRBD1 (5 bases). This CDR3 region has 14 residues. CDR1 and CDR2 (germline): SGHRS, YFSETQ. V gave up 3 bases and J gave up 8 bases, with 15 bases separating them. In DNA form, the CDR3 reads TGCGCCAGCAGCTATCAGGGTGGTGGTTACACCATATATTTT. The encoded protein is CASSYQGGGYTIYF. The variable domain in full, with the rest retrieved from reference TRBV5-1 and TRBJ1-3, is KAGVTQTPRYLIKTRGQQVTLSCSPISGHRSVSWYQQTPGQGLQFLFEYFSETQRNKGNFPGRFSGRQFSNSRSEMNVSTLELGDSALYLCASSYQGGGYTIYFGEGSWLTVV.

This sequence joins TRBV7-8 and TRBJ2-3, with 14 bases lining up with TRBD2. Germline V CDR1 and CDR2: SGHVS, FQNEAQ. CDR3 length: 16 amino acids. The J segment lost 6 bases and the V segment lost 3 bases, leaving 5 bases of the junction unmatched. In DNA, the CDR3 is TGTGCCAGCAGCTTGGGACTAGCGGGGGATCGGGATACGCAGTATTTT. Amino acids: CASSLGLAGDRDTQYF. Filled out from reference TRBV7-8 and TRBJ2-3, the complete variable domain reads GAGVSQSPRYKVAKRGQDVALRCDPISGHVSLFWYQQALGQGPEFLTYFQNEAQLDKSGLPSDRFFAERPEGSVSTLKIQRTQQEDSAVYLCASSLGLAGDRDTQYFGPGTRLTVL.

The J gene is TRBJ1-1, the V gene TRBV4-1; TRBD1 aligns across 8 bases. The CDR3 spans 16 residues. The V gene end was trimmed by 7 bases and the J gene end by 1 base; junction bases not matched to a gene: 11. The V gene's germline CDR1 is MGHRA and CDR2 YSYEKL. CDR3 nucleotides: TGCGCCAGCACCCACATGAGGGGACAGGCGAACACTGAAGCTTTCTTT. It encodes CASTHMRGQANTEAFF.